A selection of T cell receptor beta chains follows, all from one sample in a study of early T cells in non-severe SARS-CoV-2 infection. Via MiXCR, TCRdb re-called the 5' RACE reads, giving one row per CDR3 protein. Among approximately 66,000 distinct CDR3 sequences listed, about 13% were seen once. What was sequenced was whole blood. These receptors were taken from an adult who was a healthcare worker with PCR-confirmed SARS-CoV-2 infection or an uninfected control (not recorded which). Both conserved end residues are part of each CDR3. Only part of the rows carry a size: once, few, many, or a class if the clone is expanded.

v_gene: TRBV7-2
abundance: NA
CDR3aa: CASSQDRGQYEQYF

v_gene: TRBV2
abundance: few
CDR3aa: CASSRQGSGEAFF

v_gene: TRBV9
abundance: few
CDR3aa: CASSVVAGADTQYF

v_gene: TRBV11-2
abundance: NA
CDR3aa: CASSLDRVGGRELFF

v_gene: TRBV30
abundance: many
CDR3aa: CAWLVAPNLYGYTF

v_gene: TRBV9
abundance: few
CDR3aa: CASSVRGYQETQYF

v_gene: TRBV2
abundance: many
CDR3aa: CASSEYSGQDSGYTF

v_gene: TRBV7-2
abundance: many
CDR3aa: CASSFWLAGPSSTDTQYF

v_gene: TRBV7-2
abundance: many
CDR3aa: CASSKDRNQPQHF

v_gene: TRBV9
abundance: NA
CDR3aa: CASSVAPGMNTEAFF

v_gene: TRBV29-1
abundance: many
CDR3aa: CSFGRDLNTEAFF

v_gene: TRBV7-9
abundance: few
CDR3aa: CASSLMGFAGGEAFF

v_gene: TRBV5-4
abundance: many
CDR3aa: CASSFPSGSFGTDTQYF